The 18 T cell receptor beta chains below come from one sample, sequenced in a study of blood T cell repertoires in COVID-19. TCRdb's copy holds only in-frame clones and misses some; the assay was immunoSEQ multiplex PCR. In the table there are hundreds of thousands of clones, 86% of which are singletons. The sample taken for sequencing was peripheral blood. The receptors were gathered from an older woman who had recovered from COVID-19.

This clone was observed a handful of times. The V call is TRBV7-2, the J call TRBJ2-7; tentative D call: TRBD1 (5 bases). V lost 2 bases and J lost 2, with 13 bases in between. From germline, CDR1 is SGHTA and CDR2 FQGNSA. This CDR3 is 15 amino acids long. CDR3 sequence (DNA): TGTGCCAGCAGCTTATCCCTCGAAGGGGCCTACGAGCAGTACTTC. Translation gives CASSLSLEGAYEQYF.

The V and J genes are TRBV5-1 and TRBJ2-7; D might be TRBD2 (5 bases). The length of the CDR3 is 15 residues. Looked up from germline, CDR1 is SGHRS and CDR2 is YFSETQ. Trimming stripped 4 bases from V and 4 bases from J, with 18 bases between. The CDR3 DNA sequence: TGCGCCAGCAGCCAGGACTTTTCCTGGGATTACGAGCAGTACTTC. It codes for CASSQDFSWDYEQYF.

V and J are TRBV6-1 and TRBJ2-7, with no clear D. The CDR3 spans 13 residues. V lost 3 bases and J lost 2, with 8 bases in between. Germline loops: CDR1 MNHNS, CDR2 SASEGT. The CDR3 nucleotides are TGTGCCAGCAGTGAGTCCGGTACCTACGAGCAGTACTTC. Its protein product is CASSESGTYEQYF.

This clone was detected a few times. CDR3 sequence: CASSVSGESGELFF. DNA of the CDR3: TGTGCCAGCAGCGTTTCAGGGGAGTCCGGGGAGCTGTTTTTT. J is TRBJ2-2 and V is TRBV9; D is possibly TRBD1 (6 bases). CDR1 and CDR2 from the germline V gene are SGDLS and YYNGEE. Trimming removed 2 bases at V and 6 bases at J, with 11 bases between. The CDR3 spans 14 residues.

This chain connects TRBV19 to TRBJ2-3; D unresolved. Per the germline V gene, CDR1 is LNHDA and CDR2 is SQIVND (reference sequence). The V gene lost 3 bases and the J gene lost 1 base, with 14 bases spanning the gap. The CDR3 length is 16 residues. Here the CDR3 reads CASSIHPPRGTDTQYF. DNA of the CDR3: TGTGCCAGTAGTATTCACCCCCCCCGCGGCACAGATACGCAGTATTTT.

The chain combines TRBV11-1 with TRBJ2-3; 8 bases align to TRBD2. This CDR3 is built from 15 residues. Germline V CDR1 and CDR2: SGHAT, FQDESV (reference sequence). The trim removed 5 bases at V and 4 bases at J, leaving 8 bases unmatched. Written as DNA, the CDR3 is TGTGCCAGCAGCGATCCGGGGGGGCGCCCAGATACGCAGTATTTT. This codes for CASSDPGGRPDTQYF.

The chain carries TRBV7-9 and TRBJ1-2; no firm D call. CDR3 size: 12 residues. The V end lost 5 bases, the J end lost 8 bases, and 12 bases lay between the germline ends. The germline gives CDR1 SEHNR, CDR2 FQNEAQ (reference sequence). The CDR3 sequence: CASSRGDGGYTF. DNA of the CDR3: TGTGCCAGCAGCCGGGGAGACGGCGGCTACACCTTC.

The rearrangement uses TRBV7-8 and TRBJ1-1; TRBD1 is a possible D gene (5 bases). Trimming took off 6 bases at V and 8 bases at J, with 19 bases between the two ends. The CDR3 runs to 14 residues. From germline, CDR1 is SGHVS and CDR2 FQNEAQ. CDR3 sequence reads: CASRTGTPGREAFF. As DNA, the CDR3 is TGTGCCAGCAGGACCGGGACTCCAGGGCGGGAAGCTTTCTTT.

The rearrangement links TRBV4-1 to TRBJ2-1, with TRBD2 matching 9 bases. The CDR3 sequence is 15 residues long. Unmatched junction bases numbered 7, after V lost 6 bases and J lost 4 bases. The germline gives CDR1 MGHRA, CDR2 YSYEKL. CDR3 sequence: CASRIASGGYNEQFF. The DNA of the CDR3 is TGCGCCAGCAGGATAGCCAGCGGGGGGTACAATGAGCAGTTCTTC.

The chain recombines TRBV24-1 with TRBJ2-3; TRBD1 agrees at 7 bases. Germline V gene lookup returns CDR1 KGHDR and CDR2 SFDVKD. This CDR3 has 14 residues. Germline trimming cut 5 bases from V and 8 bases from J; bases unmatched to any gene: 9. CDR3 DNA: TGTGCCACCAGTGTCGGCCGACAGGGTGCTACGCAGTATTTT. Translating gives CATSVGRQGATQYF.

About this clone itself: Different DNA sequences within this sample yield the same CDR3. This chain uses TRBV7-8 with TRBJ1-6; D not certain. The V and J ends lost 1 base and 3 bases respectively, with 7 bases between them. CDR3 length: 15 residues. The V gene's germline CDR1 is SGHVS and CDR2 FQNEAQ. Written as DNA, the CDR3 is TGTGCCAGCAGCTTAGTGGGCAGCTATAATTCACCCCTCCACTTT. Translation gives CASSLVGSYNSPLHF. The variable domain in full, with the rest retrieved from reference TRBV7-8 and TRBJ1-6, is GAGVSQSPRYKVAKRGQDVALRCDPISGHVSLFWYQQALGQGPEFLTYFQNEAQLDKSGLPSDRFFAERPEGSVSTLKIQRTQQEDSAVYLCASSLVGSYNSPLHFGNGTRLTVT.

This rearrangement joins TRBV24-1 to TRBJ2-6; D may be TRBD2 (5 bases). The germline V gene encodes CDR1 KGHDR and CDR2 SFDVKD. V was shortened by 2 bases and J by 5 bases, with 12 bases between the two germline ends. The CDR3 runs to 16 residues. The CDR3, as DNA: TGTGCCACCAGTGATTCCGGAGGACCAAGGGCCAACGTCCTGACTTTC. This sequence encodes CATSDSGGPRANVLTF.

V and J are TRBV19 and TRBJ2-3; possibly TRBD2 for D (5 bases). This CDR3 contains 15 residues. The germline V gene encodes CDR1 LNHDA and CDR2 SQIVND (reference sequence). V was clipped by 5 bases and J by 3 bases, with 15 bases between them. CDR3 coding DNA: TGTGCCAGTAGTTTCGTATCCCCGGGGACAGATACGCAGTATTTT. Translating it yields CASSFVSPGTDTQYF. Full variable domain (remainder filled in from reference TRBV19 and TRBJ2-3): DGGITQSPKYLFRKEGQNVTLSCEQNLNHDAMYWYRQDPGQGLRLIYYSQIVNDFQKGDIAEGYSVSREKKESFPLTVTSAQKNPTAFYLCASSFVSPGTDTQYFGPGTRLTVL.

The J gene is TRBJ2-3, the V gene TRBV4-2; a weak D match, TRBD2 (6 bases). The CDR3 is made up of 14 amino acids. CDR1 and CDR2 (germline): LGHNA, YNFKEQ. V lost 0 bases, J lost 9 bases, and 13 bases lay in between. CDR3 residues: CASSQESAGRTQYF. CDR3 sequence (DNA): TGTGCCAGCAGCCAAGAAAGCGCGGGGAGGACGCAGTATTTT.

This clone was detected only once. V usage is TRBV5-1 and J usage is TRBJ2-3; D is possibly TRBD1 (6 bases). The germline V gene has CDR1 SGHRS and CDR2 YFSETQ. The CDR3 consists of 14 residues. Trimming removed 5 bases at V and 2 bases at J, with 12 bases between. The CDR3, as DNA: TGCGCCAGCAGAAGTGGACAGATCACAGATACGCAGTATTTT. It translates to CASRSGQITDTQYF.

This chain joins TRBV12-3 or TRBV12-4 and TRBJ1-1; unclear D gene. The CDR3 has 13 amino acids. Trimming removed 5 bases at V and 3 bases at J, with 10 bases between. CDR3 coding DNA: TGTGCCAGCAGTCCCTTGAGAGACACTGAAGCTTTCTTT. Residues: CASSPLRDTEAFF.

In its sample, this clone was seen a few times. This chain joins TRBV6-5 and TRBJ2-7; D is unclear. This CDR3 spans 15 amino acids. Germline CDR1 MNHEY, CDR2 SVGAGI. V was cut by 4 bases and J by 5 bases, with 18 bases left in between. CDR3 sequence reads: CASSSTQRPPHEQYF. CDR3 coding DNA: TGTGCCAGCAGTTCAACCCAGAGGCCGCCCCACGAGCAGTACTTC.

This sequence joins TRBV19 and TRBJ2-7; TRBD1 matches 8 bases. CDR1 and CDR2 (germline): LNHDA, SQIVND (reference sequence). V shed 1 base, J shed 0 bases, and the junction held 11 bases outside the gene matches. The CDR3 totals 18 residues. DNA for the CDR3: TGTGCCAGTAGTATAGTGGGAGGACAGGGCGTCCCCTCCTACGAGCAGTACTTC. Translation gives CASSIVGGQGVPSYEQYF.